Listed here is a single TCR beta chain. Its binding antigen is unknown. Likely a read error: the CDR3 ends without its conserved phenylalanine or tryptophan. RNA was isolated from bulk unsorted tissue, and RNA quality was assessed with a NanoDrop ND-1000 and an Agilent 2100. For the normal lung samples, distant non-tumor tissue was collected more than 3 cm away from the tumor edge. Donors were newly diagnosed lung cancer patients admitted for thoracic surgery in China between August and November 2014, without prior chemotherapy. Patients with previous radiotherapy or chemotherapy, or with another concurrent cancer, were excluded from the study. Pieces of surgical tissue measuring roughly 1-2.3 cm3 were kept in RNAlater solution and stored at -80 degrees C until use. Library generation was performed with multiplex PCR. The sample was run on an Illumina HiSeq 2500. TCRbeta libraries were constructed through three rounds of nested PCR with primers (Table S4) according to protocols adapted from ARM-PCR. Before sequencing, PCR products in the 200-500 bp range were cut out of the gel and cleaned up using the QIAquick gel extraction kit. The source study handled its data this way. Trimmomatic was used to clean the reads, FLASH was used to merge the reads into complete CDR3 sequences, and MiTCR was used to assign the reads to V(D)J germline segments. Clonal diversity was calculated as the inverse Simpson's index using VDJtools. In-frame sequences lacking a premature stop codon were counted as productive reads. TCRdb applied fastp at Q25 and MiXCR to the public reads, then kept only in-frame beta chains. CDR3 protein sequences are deduplicated, and each keeps its most common genes and DNA. These V and J calls rely on TCRdb rather than the paper's analysis. In this sample the table shows 60,000 to 100,000 distinct CDR3 sequences, less than 85% of which occur a single time. The ten most abundant clones make up around two fifths of the sample.

V was cut back by 0 bases and J by 2 bases, leaving a gap of 11 bases between them. The length of the CDR3 is 15 amino acids, counting both ends. The retained sequence is limited to the CDR3, 45 bases, with the frame set at the first base. From the germline V gene, CDR1 is SGHAT and CDR2 is FQNNGV. These data are taken from a study of tumor and adjacent non-tumor tissue in lung cancer (dated by TCRdb to between 2018 and 2020). Looking at the study overall: By cancer type, the cohort comprised under 15 adenocarcinoma patients, a couple of squamous cell carcinoma patients and 1 small cell lung cancer patient. The roughly 15 patients were aged 31 to 76 years, included 10 men and 5 women, and had TNM stage I to III disease. Sequencing generated a total of more than 100 million productive TCRbeta reads, averaging around 4.3 million reads per sample. Bulk TCRbeta repertoires were compared between lung tumor tissue and matched distant non-tumor lung tissue obtained from 15 or so lung cancer patients. TCRbeta CDR3 sequencing was performed on thirty paired specimens, with one tumor sample and one normal lung sample collected per patient. Paper-wide results and their limitations: Because peripheral blood was not sequenced, the blood TCRbeta repertoires of the lung cancer patients in the study went unexamined. Significantly higher TCR diversity was found in younger patients, and higher tumor TCR diversity was associated with shorter overall and disease-free survival. Tumor tissue showed significantly greater TCR diversity (inverse Simpson) than normal lung tissue (approximately 400 vs 170, P = 0.0075, Mann-Whitney U test). The top 100 clones made up a significantly larger cumulative share of the repertoire in normal lung than in tumor tissue. Neither the sequencing platform nor unique molecular identifiers are mentioned in the methods. The cohort had only 15 patients, and the authors noted that larger samples and more detailed clinical data are needed.

The chain was built from TRBV11-2 and TRBJ2-7, and the D gene may be TRBD2, 6 bases matching. The sequencing sample was made of distant non-tumor lung tissue. This TCR was recovered from a man aged 70 or older with non-small cell lung cancer. The CDR3 loop reads CASSLDRRAPYEQYL. The nucleotide sequence is TGTGCCAGCAGCTTAGATCGGAGGGCCCCCTACGAGCAGTACTTA.